What follows are 16 T cell receptor beta chains derived from one specimen sequenced in a study of blood T cell repertoires in COVID-19. TCRdb's table, derived via immunoSEQ multiplex PCR, lists solely in-frame clones and lacks some. The sample carries about 350,000 clones, 88% recorded once. Sequencing was carried out using peripheral blood. These receptors originate from a woman in her sixties or seventies with COVID-19, enrolled during active disease.

This clone appeared a single time. The chain carries TRBV7-2 and TRBJ2-5; TRBD2 matches 10 bases. J was trimmed by 4 bases and V by 4 bases; bases with no gene match: 6. Germline V gene data show CDR1 as SGHTA and CDR2 as FQGNSA. CDR3 length: 15 amino acids. CDR3 DNA: TGTGCCAGCAGCTCATGGGCTAGCGGGGGAGAGACCCAGTACTTC. It yields the protein CASSSWASGGETQYF.

The V gene is TRBV12-5, the J gene TRBJ1-1; unclear D gene. This CDR3 has 12 amino acids. Trimming cost V 0 bases and J 8 bases, with 7 bases left between them. The germline V gene encodes CDR1 LGHNT and CDR2 FRNRAP. For the CDR3, the DNA is TGTGCTAGTGGTTTGGTACGAGGGGAAGCTTTCTTT. It is translated as CASGLVRGEAFF.

J is TRBJ1-2 and V is TRBV9; the D is unclear. The V end lost 1 base, the J end lost 4 bases, and 8 bases lay between the germline ends. CDR1 and CDR2 (germline): SGDLS, YYNGEE. The length of the CDR3 is 13 residues. CDR3 nucleotides: TGTGCCAGCAGCGTACGCAGCGGCTATGGCTACACCTTC. Encoded protein: CASSVRSGYGYTF.

The chain couples TRBV29-1 to TRBJ2-7, with 9 bases matching TRBD1. J was trimmed by 6 bases and V by 6 bases; bases with no gene match: 9. The CDR3 totals 13 residues. Looked up from germline, CDR1 is SQVTM and CDR2 is ANQGSEA. CDR3 nucleotides: TGCAGCGTCCGTCGGGACAGGGCGGCCGAGCAGTACTTC. This codes for CSVRRDRAAEQYF.

This clone was found a few times. The chain joins TRBV30 to TRBJ2-7; 8 bases map to TRBD1. The CDR3 is 15 amino acids. CDR1 and CDR2 (germline): GTSNPN, SVGIG (reference sequence). V trimming: 7 bases; J trimming: 7 bases; junction bases outside the gene matches: 18. CDR3: CAFAGWGQGAKEQYF. The CDR3 DNA follows: TGTGCCTTCGCCGGGTGGGGGCAGGGGGCGAAGGAGCAGTACTTC.

The chain joins TRBV5-8 to TRBJ1-1, with D perhaps matching TRBD1 (5 bases). The germline gives CDR1 SGHTS, CDR2 YDEGEE. The CDR3 sequence is 15 residues long. Trimming took off 0 bases at V and 0 bases at J, with 9 bases between the two ends. The CDR3 nucleotides read TGTGCCAGCAGCTTGGTTCGACAGTTGAACACTGAAGCTTTCTTT. Encoded protein: CASSLVRQLNTEAFF.

The chain combines TRBV10-3 with TRBJ2-2, with 7 bases identical to TRBD1. Germline loops: CDR1 ENHRY, CDR2 SYGVKD. The J segment lost 7 bases and the V segment lost 8 bases, leaving 10 bases of the junction unmatched. The CDR3 contains 14 residues. The CDR3 sequence is CAIGRGQGDGELFF. CDR3 DNA: TGTGCCATCGGAAGGGGCCAGGGGGACGGGGAGCTGTTTTTT.

The rearrangement uses TRBV30 and TRBJ2-1, with D perhaps TRBD2 (6 bases). The CDR3 has 15 amino acids. The ends were cut back, 1 base at V and 8 bases at J, with 18 bases in the middle. Germline-derived CDR1 and CDR2 are GTSNPN and SVGIG (reference sequence). The CDR3: CAWSDGLGGSDEQFF. For the CDR3, the DNA is TGTGCCTGGAGTGACGGGCTCGGGGGAAGTGATGAGCAGTTCTTC.

CDR3 residues: CASSLGGQPEAFF. CDR3 coding DNA: TGCGCCAGCAGCTTGGGCGGTCAGCCTGAAGCTTTCTTT. V gene TRBV5-1 combines with J gene TRBJ1-1, with D unclear. Per germline, CDR1 SGHRS and CDR2 YFSETQ. Trimming left V 0 bases short and J 6 bases short, with 9 bases between. This CDR3 contains 13 residues.

This chain connects TRBV11-2 to TRBJ1-1; D unresolved. This CDR3 comprises 12 residues. CDR1 and CDR2 from the germline V gene are SGHAT and FQNNGV. V was cut by 0 bases and J by 11 bases, with 10 bases left in between. The CDR3 is CASSLEGSTAFF. DNA for the CDR3: TGTGCCAGCAGCTTAGAGGGCTCGACGGCTTTCTTT.

The chain is built from TRBV6-6 and TRBJ1-3; TRBD1 is a possible D gene (6 bases). The germline V gene encodes CDR1 MNHNY and CDR2 SVGAGI (reference sequence). V lost 6 bases and J 0 bases, leaving 9 bases between the germline ends. CDR3 length equals 14 residues. CDR3 region: CASRTGNSGNTIYF. The CDR3 DNA is TGTGCCAGCAGAACAGGGAACTCTGGAAACACCATATATTTT.

The rearrangement joins TRBV2 to TRBJ1-3; TRBD1 might be the D (6 bases). Per germline, CDR1 SNHLY and CDR2 FYNNEI. V lost 5 bases to trimming and J lost 0 bases, with 14 bases between them. This CDR3 is 16 amino acids long. This CDR3 is CASSLDSPLSGNTIYF. The CDR3 nucleotides read TGTGCCAGCAGTTTGGACAGTCCCCTCTCTGGAAACACCATATATTTT.

V is TRBV7-6 and J is TRBJ2-5; D is uncertain. The CDR3 runs 14 residues. In germline, CDR1 is SGHVS, CDR2 FNYEAQ. The germline V and J ends were trimmed by 3 bases and 3 bases, with 11 bases remaining between them. The CDR3 DNA reads TGTGCCAGCAGCTTTGACACAGCCGAAGAGACCCAGTACTTC. It codes for CASSFDTAEETQYF.

The genes are TRBV27 and TRBJ2-1, with a possible D match to TRBD2 (6 bases). The V and J ends lost 3 bases and 0 bases respectively, with 9 bases between them. CDR1 is MNHEY, CDR2 SMNVEV, per germline (reference sequence). The CDR3 consists of 15 residues. The CDR3 nucleotides are TGTGCCAGCAGTTTCCTAGCGAGCTCCTACAATGAGCAGTTCTTC. This codes for CASSFLASSYNEQFF.

DNA for the CDR3: TGTGCCAGCAGCGCGGGACGGACCTATGGCTACACCTTC. It specifies CASSAGRTYGYTF. The rearrangement uses TRBV5-6 and TRBJ1-2; D may be TRBD1 (5 bases). The CDR3 runs to 13 residues. Per germline, CDR1 SGHDT and CDR2 YYEEEE. Between the trimmed V and J ends, which lost 4 bases and 4 bases, there was a span of 11 bases.

In this sample, this clone turned up once. The chain links TRBV2 to TRBJ2-5, with D unresolved. Germline CDR1 SNHLY, CDR2 FYNNEI. Trimming took 7 bases from V and 5 from J, leaving 11 bases between them. The CDR3 loop spans 12 amino acids. In DNA, the CDR3 is TGTGCCAGCAATTCTGGAGTGGAGACCCAGTACTTC. Translation: CASNSGVETQYF.